This passage covers 29 T cell receptor beta chains from one sample sequenced in a study of blood T cells in healthy people across ages. Primers used in a second PCR of about 6 to 11 cycles were a sample-barcoded 5' primer and a J-beta primer mix. One entry per CDR3 protein, called by TCRdb with MiXCR from the 5' RACE reads. The table has 650,000 to 1,000,000 distinct CDR3 sequences, roughly 46% seen once. Sequencing was carried out using blood. Receptors originate from a man at least 80 years old in good health.

The rearrangement uses TRBV6-1 and TRBJ2-3, with TRBD2 identical over 7 bases. The ends lost 6 bases at V and 1 base at J; junction bases unmatched: 1. Germline V gives CDR1 MNHNS, CDR2 SASEGT. CDR3 size: 13 residues. The CDR3 region is CASSGLGTDTQYF. In DNA form, the CDR3 reads TGTGCCAGCAGCGGACTAGGCACAGATACGCAGTATTTT.

The V and J genes are TRBV10-3 and TRBJ2-3; 7 nucleotides align to TRBD1. CDR3 length: 14 residues. Germline CDR1 and CDR2: ENHRY and SYGVKD. Losses at the gene ends were 6 bases for V and 0 bases for J; bases not matched to a gene: 3. For the CDR3, the DNA is TGTGCCATCAGCCGGGACAGAAGCACAGATACGCAGTATTTT. Translating it yields CAISRDRSTDTQYF.

This clonotype was detected a few times. The rearrangement links TRBV10-3 to TRBJ2-2; D not resolved. CDR1 is ENHRY, CDR2 SYGVKD, per germline. The CDR3 has 13 residues. The ends were cut back, 5 bases at V and 1 base at J, with 5 bases in the middle. CDR3 loop: CAISQGNTGELFF. For the CDR3, the DNA is TGTGCCATCAGTCAAGGGAACACCGGGGAGCTGTTTTTT.

This chain uses TRBV15 with TRBJ2-1; possibly TRBD2 for D (6 bases). In germline, CDR1 is LNHNV, CDR2 YYDKDF (reference sequence). Trimming took off 3 bases at V and 10 bases at J, with 13 bases between the two ends. This CDR3 comprises 13 residues. In DNA, the CDR3 is TGTGCCACCAGCAGTTGGGGGGATGGGGAGCAGTTCTTC. This translates into CATSSWGDGEQFF.

V and J are TRBV6-7 and TRBJ1-3; D gene uncertain. TRBV6-7 is given ORF status, its function remaining uncertain. V was clipped by 7 bases and J by 4 bases, with 8 bases between them. The CDR3 is 12 residues long. As DNA, the CDR3 is TGTGCCAGCACCAACCAAGGAAACACCATATATTTT. It yields the protein CASTNQGNTIYF.

Comments on this clonotype: One junction end does not reproduce the germline sequence, and a read error may be involved. The genes are TRBV6-2 or TRBV6-3 and TRBJ2-4, with D possibly matching TRBD1 (5 bases). The J call could be wrong; TRBJ2-7 is a better fit for the DNA end. This CDR3 region has 14 residues. CDR1 is MNHEY and CDR2 is SVGEGT in the germline V gene. The DNA for the CDR3 is TGTGTCAGCAGTGACAAGACAGACTCCCACGAGCAGTACTTC. Its translation is CVSSDKTDSHEQYF.

The rearrangement uses TRBV27 and TRBJ1-2; D not certain. V was pared by 0 bases and J by 4 bases, with 9 bases between. Germline V gene data show CDR1 as MNHEY and CDR2 as SMNVEV (reference sequence). CDR3 length: 14 amino acids. The CDR3 here is CASSLSPGRYGYTF. The DNA of the CDR3 is TGTGCCAGCAGTTTATCGCCCGGGCGCTATGGCTACACCTTC.

Only a few counts were recorded for this clonotype. This chain joins TRBV5-1 and TRBJ2-2; 8 nucleotides match TRBD1. The V gene's germline CDR1 is SGHRS and CDR2 YFSETQ. The J segment lost 1 base and the V segment lost 8 bases, leaving 4 bases of the junction unmatched. The CDR3 totals 14 residues. CDR3 in DNA: TGCGCCAGTCTTGGACAGGGGAACACCGGGGAGCTGTTTTTT. This translates into CASLGQGNTGELFF.

The J gene is TRBJ2-5, the V gene TRBV24-1; possibly TRBD2 for D (5 bases). CDR3 size: 14 residues. V lost 3 bases and J 11 bases, leaving 18 bases between the germline ends. Germline CDR1 and CDR2: KGHDR and SFDVKD. Here the CDR3 reads CATSDITGWNEQYF. For the CDR3, the DNA is TGTGCCACCAGTGATATCACGGGGTGGAATGAGCAGTACTTC.

The chain carries TRBV11-3 and TRBJ1-1; 7 bases align to TRBD1. CDR3 size: 14 residues. Germline CDR1 is SGHNT and CDR2 is YENEEA. The J segment lost 1 base and the V segment lost 5 bases, leaving 4 bases of the junction unmatched. CDR3 nucleotides: TGTGCCAGCAGCCAGACAGGGACGAACACTGAAGCTTTCTTT. Its protein is CASSQTGTNTEAFF.

This clonotype has more than one count but fewer than ten. Here the CDR3 DNA reads TGCGCCAGCAGCTTGGGTCGGACAGAGATCTACGAGCAGTACTTC. This sequence encodes CASSLGRTEIYEQYF. This sequence joins TRBV5-1 and TRBJ2-7; D may be TRBD1 (6 bases). The germline CDR1 and CDR2 sequences are SGHRS and YFSETQ. The CDR3 has 15 residues. V lost 0 bases, J lost 3 bases, and 13 bases lay in between.

V gene TRBV7-3 combines with J gene TRBJ1-1; 10 nucleotides line up with TRBD1. The CDR3 consists of 16 residues. The V gene end was trimmed by 4 bases and the J gene end by 5 bases; junction bases not matched to a gene: 10. From germline, CDR1 is SGHTA and CDR2 FQGTGA. CDR3 DNA sequence: TGTGCCAGCAGCTCCAATCCTCCGGGACAGGGGACTGAAGCTTTCTTT. This sequence encodes CASSSNPPGQGTEAFF.

J is TRBJ1-2 and V is TRBV28, with D unclear. The length of the CDR3 is 14 residues. The germline gives CDR1 MDHEN, CDR2 SYDVKM. The V gene lost 3 bases and the J gene lost 3 bases, with 11 bases spanning the gap. CDR3: CASSFGLRYYGYTF. The CDR3 DNA follows: TGTGCCAGCAGTTTCGGTTTACGATACTATGGCTACACCTTC.

V usage is TRBV5-1 and J usage is TRBJ2-2, with D tentatively TRBD1 (6 bases). The length of the CDR3 is 16 residues. Trimming removed 2 bases at V and 2 bases at J, with 13 bases between. The V gene's germline CDR1 is SGHRS and CDR2 YFSETQ. Here the CDR3 reads CASSLPRTDNTGELFF. For the CDR3, the DNA is TGCGCCAGCAGCTTACCCCGGACAGATAACACCGGGGAGCTGTTTTTT.

The J gene is TRBJ2-2, the V gene TRBV4-2; D uncertain. Germline V gene lookup returns CDR1 LGHNA and CDR2 YNFKEQ. V lost 3 bases and J 7 bases, leaving 6 bases between the germline ends. The CDR3 sequence is 12 residues long. The CDR3 is CASSHLLGELFF. DNA of the CDR3: TGTGCCAGCAGCCACCTACTCGGGGAGCTGTTTTTT.

On this clonotype: A much more abundant neighbour one base away suggests this may be a read error. This chain uses TRBV29-1 with TRBJ2-5; D unclear. The CDR3 has 12 amino acids. The V end was cut by 8 bases, the J end by 1 base, with 11 bases between. Per germline, CDR1 SQVTM and CDR2 ANQGSEA. CDR3 nucleotides: TGCAGCATCCGCCGCAGCCAAGAGACCCAGTACTTC. Residues: CSIRRSQETQYF.

Points on this clonotype: One end of the junction is discordant with germline, which a read error may explain. V gene TRBV12-3 or TRBV12-4 combines with J gene TRBJ2-3; 16 bases are shared with TRBD2. The CDR3 runs to 18 residues. The CDR3 loop reads CASSQGLAGGMDTDTRYF. CDR3 DNA: TGTGCCAGCAGCCAGGGACTAGCGGGAGGGATGGACACAGATACGCGGTATTTT.

V is TRBV12-5 and J is TRBJ2-5, with TRBD2 as a possible D gene (7 bases). The CDR3 runs 15 residues. V lost 4 bases, J lost 5 bases, and 17 bases lay in between. Germline CDR1 LGHNT, CDR2 FRNRAP. CDR3 DNA: TGTGCTAGTGGTTCCTTAGGGGGGGTGGGGGAGACCCAGTACTTC. It is translated as CASGSLGGVGETQYF.

The chain uses TRBV5-1 and TRBJ2-1; 9 bases align to TRBD1. The length of the CDR3 is 14 residues. J lost 6 bases, V lost 7 bases, and 8 bases had no gene match. Germline CDR1 and CDR2: SGHRS and YFSETQ. The CDR3 DNA reads as TGCGCCAGCTCCCCACGGACAGGGGTCAATGAGCAGTTCTTC. This sequence encodes CASSPRTGVNEQFF. The entire variable domain, with the rest obtained from reference TRBV5-1 and TRBJ2-1, is as follows: KAGVTQTPRYLIKTRGQQVTLSCSPISGHRSVSWYQQTPGQGLQFLFEYFSETQRNKGNFPGRFSGRQFSNSRSEMNVSTLELGDSALYLCASSPRTGVNEQFFGPGTRLTVL.

This sequence joins TRBV9 and TRBJ1-1; tentatively, D is TRBD1 (6 bases). This CDR3 contains 16 residues. V was pared by 1 base and J by 3 bases, with 16 bases between. Per the germline V gene, CDR1 is SGDLS and CDR2 is YYNGEE. CDR3 region: CASSVLSGVSYTEAFF. CDR3 nucleotides: TGTGCCAGCAGCGTACTTTCAGGGGTTTCGTACACTGAAGCTTTCTTT.

The CDR3 loop reads CASSLMVDEQYF. Here the CDR3 DNA reads TGTGCCAGCAGCTTGATGGTGGACGAGCAGTACTTC. This chain connects TRBV7-2 to TRBJ2-7; D not certain. The V end lost 3 bases, the J end lost 5 bases, and 8 bases lay between the germline ends. This CDR3 is built from 12 residues. The germline CDR1 and CDR2 sequences are SGHTA and FQGNSA.

This chain uses TRBV12-3 or TRBV12-4 with TRBJ2-5; 7 positions match TRBD1. The J call is uncertain, as TRBJ2-7 better fits the DNA end. The CDR3 sequence is 12 residues long. The CDR3 DNA reads TGTGCCAGCAGTACGACAGGGTCCGAGCAGTACTTC. Encoded protein: CASSTTGSEQYF.

The chain combines TRBV3-1 with TRBJ1-4; 9 nucleotides match TRBD1. The CDR3 is made up of 14 amino acids. The junction had 5 bases not matched to a gene; V was cut back by 4 bases and J by 8 bases. Germline assignment: CDR1 LGHDT and CDR2 YNNKEL (reference sequence). CDR3 region: CASSLRTGEEKLFF. In DNA, the CDR3 is TGTGCCAGCAGCCTTCGGACAGGGGAGGAAAAACTGTTTTTT.

The rearrangement joins TRBV20-1 to TRBJ2-5, with a tentative D call TRBD1 (5 bases). The better agreement between TRBJ2-7 and the DNA end casts doubt on the J call. Germline lookup yields CDR1 DFQATT and CDR2 SNEGSKA (reference sequence). The CDR3 length is 16 residues. In nucleotides, the CDR3 is TGCAGTGCTAGAGATGGTCGCAGGGCTAAAACCTACGAGCAGTACTTC. Encoded protein: CSARDGRRAKTYEQYF.

A few counts support this clonotype. The chain's CDR3 is CATSRDLALEQYF. CDR3 sequence (DNA): TGTGCCACCAGCAGAGATCTGGCACTGGAGCAGTACTTC. V and J are TRBV15 and TRBJ2-7, with no clear D. The CDR3 is 13 amino acids. Germline V lookup: CDR1 LNHNV, CDR2 YYDKDF (reference sequence). Trimming took 0 bases from V and 7 from J, leaving 10 bases between them.

The genes are TRBV7-8 and TRBJ1-1, with unresolved D. V lost 3 bases, J lost 6 bases, and 5 bases lay in between. The CDR3 has 11 residues. The germline V gene has CDR1 SGHVS and CDR2 FQNEAQ. CDR3 in DNA: TGTGCCAGCAGCTTGGATGCTGAAGCTTTCTTT. Amino acid sequence: CASSLDAEAFF.

This clonotype was seen at least ten times. The genes are TRBV7-2 and TRBJ1-6; TRBD1 matches 9 bases. The germline V gene encodes CDR1 SGHTA and CDR2 FQGNSA. Trimming took 1 base from V and 8 from J; bases not matched to a gene: 3. The CDR3 spans 15 residues. The CDR3, as DNA: TGTGCCAGCAGCTTAGTAGGGACAGGGTATTCACCCCTCCACTTT. Protein sequence: CASSLVGTGYSPLHF.

This clonotype occurred a few times. The chain uses TRBV9 and TRBJ1-2; 7 bases align to TRBD1. Germline CDR1 is SGDLS and CDR2 is YYNGEE. This CDR3 is built from 16 residues. V lost 0 bases, J lost 2 bases, and 7 bases stayed unmatched. CDR3 in amino acids: CASSVEAGGGNYGYTF. In DNA, the CDR3 is TGTGCCAGCAGCGTAGAGGCAGGGGGTGGAAACTATGGCTACACCTTC.

V and J are TRBV27 and TRBJ2-1, with 7 nucleotides matching TRBD2. TRBJ2-7 explains the end of the DNA better; the J call may be wrong. Per germline, CDR1 MNHEY and CDR2 SMNVEV (reference sequence). The CDR3 has 16 residues. CDR3 DNA sequence: TGTGCCAGCAGTCCCTTGGGGCGGGAGTCGGAGCGCGAGCAGTACTTC. It yields the protein CASSPLGRESEREQYF.